The source of this T cell receptor beta chain is a study of blood T cell repertoires in COVID-19. Study overall: The analysed material was cDNA or gDNA that came from T cells, B-cell-depleted T cells, or PBMCs.

Sequencing was performed with immunoSEQ multiplex PCR; in TCRdb, only in-frame clones are kept and a portion is missing. The table lists under 350,000 clones, approximately 92% of them singletons. Looked up from germline, CDR1 is LNHDA and CDR2 is SQIVND (reference sequence). The trim removed 5 bases at V and 3 bases at J, leaving 10 bases unmatched. This CDR3 contains 16 residues. V and J are TRBV19 and TRBJ2-3; TRBD1 agrees at 8 bases. The sequence was collected from a woman between 25 and 40 years old with COVID-19, enrolled during active disease. The sample was peripheral blood. The CDR3, as DNA: TGTGCCAGTAGTCTCCGGACAGGGATGCGAACAGATACGCAGTATTTT. Protein sequence: CASSLRTGMRTDTQYF.